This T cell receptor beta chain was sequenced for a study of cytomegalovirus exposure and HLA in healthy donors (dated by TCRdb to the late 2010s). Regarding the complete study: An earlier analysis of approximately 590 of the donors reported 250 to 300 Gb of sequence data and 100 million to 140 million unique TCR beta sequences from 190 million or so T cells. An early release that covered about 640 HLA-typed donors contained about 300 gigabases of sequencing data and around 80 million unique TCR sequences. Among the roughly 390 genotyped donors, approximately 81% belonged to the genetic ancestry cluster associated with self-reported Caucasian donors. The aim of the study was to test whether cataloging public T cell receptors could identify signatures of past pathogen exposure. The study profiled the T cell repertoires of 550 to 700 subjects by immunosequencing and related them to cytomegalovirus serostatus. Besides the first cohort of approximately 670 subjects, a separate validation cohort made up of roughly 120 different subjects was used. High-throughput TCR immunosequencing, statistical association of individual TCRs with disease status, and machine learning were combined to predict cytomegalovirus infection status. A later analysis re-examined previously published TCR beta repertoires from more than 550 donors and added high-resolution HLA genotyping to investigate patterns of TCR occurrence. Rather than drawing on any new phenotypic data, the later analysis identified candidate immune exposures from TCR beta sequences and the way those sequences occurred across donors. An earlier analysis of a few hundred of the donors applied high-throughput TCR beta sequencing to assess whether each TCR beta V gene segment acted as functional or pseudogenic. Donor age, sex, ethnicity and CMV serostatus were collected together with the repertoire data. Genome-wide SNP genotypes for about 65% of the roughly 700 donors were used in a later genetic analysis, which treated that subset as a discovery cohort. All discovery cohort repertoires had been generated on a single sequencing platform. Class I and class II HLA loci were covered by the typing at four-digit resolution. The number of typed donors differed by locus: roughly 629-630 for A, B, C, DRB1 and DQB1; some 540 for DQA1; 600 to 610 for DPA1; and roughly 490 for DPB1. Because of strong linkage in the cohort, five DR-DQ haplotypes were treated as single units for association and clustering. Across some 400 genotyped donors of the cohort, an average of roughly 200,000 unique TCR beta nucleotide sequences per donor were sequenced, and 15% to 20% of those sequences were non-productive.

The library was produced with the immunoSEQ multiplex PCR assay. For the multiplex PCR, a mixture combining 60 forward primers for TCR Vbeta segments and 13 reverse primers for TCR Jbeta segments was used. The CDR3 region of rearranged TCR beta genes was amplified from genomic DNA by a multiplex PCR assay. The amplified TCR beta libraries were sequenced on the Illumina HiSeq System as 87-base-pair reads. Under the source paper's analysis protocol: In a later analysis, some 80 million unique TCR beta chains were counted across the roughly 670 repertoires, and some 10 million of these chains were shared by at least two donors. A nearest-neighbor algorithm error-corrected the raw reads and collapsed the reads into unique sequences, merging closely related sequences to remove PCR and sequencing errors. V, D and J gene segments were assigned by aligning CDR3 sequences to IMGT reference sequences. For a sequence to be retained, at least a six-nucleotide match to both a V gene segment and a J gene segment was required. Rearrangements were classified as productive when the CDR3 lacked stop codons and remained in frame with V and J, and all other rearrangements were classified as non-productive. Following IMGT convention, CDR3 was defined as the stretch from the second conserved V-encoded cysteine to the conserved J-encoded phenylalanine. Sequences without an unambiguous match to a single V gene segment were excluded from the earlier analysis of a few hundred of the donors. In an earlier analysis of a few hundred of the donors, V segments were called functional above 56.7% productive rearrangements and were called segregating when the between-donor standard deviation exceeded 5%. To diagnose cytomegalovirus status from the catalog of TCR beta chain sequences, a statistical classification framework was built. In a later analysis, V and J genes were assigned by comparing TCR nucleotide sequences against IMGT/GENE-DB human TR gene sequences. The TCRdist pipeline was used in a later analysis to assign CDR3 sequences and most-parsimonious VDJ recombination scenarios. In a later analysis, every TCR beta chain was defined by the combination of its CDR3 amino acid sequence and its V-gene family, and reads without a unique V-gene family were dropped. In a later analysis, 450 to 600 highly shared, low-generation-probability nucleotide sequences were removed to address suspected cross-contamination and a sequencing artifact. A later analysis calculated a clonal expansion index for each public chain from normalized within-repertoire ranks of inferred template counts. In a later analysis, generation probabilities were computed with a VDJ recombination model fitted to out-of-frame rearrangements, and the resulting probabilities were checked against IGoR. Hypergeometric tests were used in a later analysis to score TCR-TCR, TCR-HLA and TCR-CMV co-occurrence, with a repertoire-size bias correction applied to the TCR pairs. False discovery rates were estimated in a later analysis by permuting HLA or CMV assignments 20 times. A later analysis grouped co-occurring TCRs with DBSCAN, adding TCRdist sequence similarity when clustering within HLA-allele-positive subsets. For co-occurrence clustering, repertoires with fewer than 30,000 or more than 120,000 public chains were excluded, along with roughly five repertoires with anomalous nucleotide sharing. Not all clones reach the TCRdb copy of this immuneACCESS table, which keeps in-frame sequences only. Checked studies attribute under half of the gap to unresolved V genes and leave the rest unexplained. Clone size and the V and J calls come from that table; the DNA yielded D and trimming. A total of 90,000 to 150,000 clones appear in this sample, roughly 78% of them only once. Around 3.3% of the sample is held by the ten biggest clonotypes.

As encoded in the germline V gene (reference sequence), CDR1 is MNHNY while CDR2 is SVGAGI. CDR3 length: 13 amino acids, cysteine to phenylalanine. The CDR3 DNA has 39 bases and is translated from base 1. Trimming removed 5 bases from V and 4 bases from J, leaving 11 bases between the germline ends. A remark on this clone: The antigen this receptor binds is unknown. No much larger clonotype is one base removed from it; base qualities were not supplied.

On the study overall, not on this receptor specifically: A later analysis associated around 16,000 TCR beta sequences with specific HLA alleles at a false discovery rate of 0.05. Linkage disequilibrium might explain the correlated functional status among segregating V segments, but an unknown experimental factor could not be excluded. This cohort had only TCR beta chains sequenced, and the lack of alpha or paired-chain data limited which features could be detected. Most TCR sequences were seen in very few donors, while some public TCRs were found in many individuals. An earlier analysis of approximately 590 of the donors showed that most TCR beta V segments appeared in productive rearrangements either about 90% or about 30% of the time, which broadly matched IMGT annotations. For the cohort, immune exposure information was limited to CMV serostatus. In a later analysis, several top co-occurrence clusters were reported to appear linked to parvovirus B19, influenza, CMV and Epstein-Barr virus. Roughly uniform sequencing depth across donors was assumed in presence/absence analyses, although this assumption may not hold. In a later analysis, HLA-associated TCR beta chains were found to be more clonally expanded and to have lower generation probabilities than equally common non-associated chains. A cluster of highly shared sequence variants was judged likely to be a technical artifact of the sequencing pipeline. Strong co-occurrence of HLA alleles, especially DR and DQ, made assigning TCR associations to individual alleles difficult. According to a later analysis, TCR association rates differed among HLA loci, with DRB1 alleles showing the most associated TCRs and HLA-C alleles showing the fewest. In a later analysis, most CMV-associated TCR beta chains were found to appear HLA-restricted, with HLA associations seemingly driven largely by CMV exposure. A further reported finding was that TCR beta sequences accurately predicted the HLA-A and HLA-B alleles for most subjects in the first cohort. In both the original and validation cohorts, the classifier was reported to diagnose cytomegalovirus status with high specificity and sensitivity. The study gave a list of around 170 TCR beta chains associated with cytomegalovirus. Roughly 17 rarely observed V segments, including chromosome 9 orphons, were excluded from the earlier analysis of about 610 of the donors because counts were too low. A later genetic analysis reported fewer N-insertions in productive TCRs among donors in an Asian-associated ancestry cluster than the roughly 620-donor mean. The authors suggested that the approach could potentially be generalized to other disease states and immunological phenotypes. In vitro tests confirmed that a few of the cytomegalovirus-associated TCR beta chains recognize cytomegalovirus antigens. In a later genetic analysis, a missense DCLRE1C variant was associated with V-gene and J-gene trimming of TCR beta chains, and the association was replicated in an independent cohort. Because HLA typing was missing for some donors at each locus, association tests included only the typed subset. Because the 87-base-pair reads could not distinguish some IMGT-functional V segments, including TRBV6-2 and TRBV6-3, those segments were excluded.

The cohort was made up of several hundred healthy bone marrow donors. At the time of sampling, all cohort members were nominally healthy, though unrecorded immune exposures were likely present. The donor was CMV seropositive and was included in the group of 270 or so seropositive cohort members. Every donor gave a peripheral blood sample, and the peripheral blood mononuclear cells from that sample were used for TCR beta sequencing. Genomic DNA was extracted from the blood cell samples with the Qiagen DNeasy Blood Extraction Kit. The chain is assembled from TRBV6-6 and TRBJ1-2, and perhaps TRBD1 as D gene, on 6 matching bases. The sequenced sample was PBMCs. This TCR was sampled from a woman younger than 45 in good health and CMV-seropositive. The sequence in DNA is TGTGCCAGCAGTCCCACAGGGAGCTATGGCTACACCTTC. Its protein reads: CASSPTGSYGYTF.